The clone carrying this TCR beta chain came up many times. Antigen specificity is unknown. Germline V CDR1 and CDR2: MNHEY, SVGEGT. CDR3 length: 14 amino acids. The V segment lost 8 bases and the J segment 3 bases; nucleotides outside the gene matches: 10. MiXCR, applied by TCRdb to the RACE reads, yields one record per CDR3 protein. The table has 40,000 to 60,000 distinct CDR3 sequences, less than 10% seen once; the top ten hold 3.5% to 5%. The time point was: patch test 1, 2 weeks after DPC sensitization. Treatment given: therapeutic diphenylcyclopropenone sensitization with weekly scalp DPC. The source of the sample is a study of human T cells and chemical hapten exposure. Study-wide context: Skin of the upper inner arm, approximately 2 cm by approximately 2 cm, received 2% DPC for sensitization. Patch testing was performed with 0.01% DPC on the upper back, with reading at 6 days.

Study results and caveats: Because they had alopecia, donors may respond immunologically unlike healthy people.

The sequenced sample was whole blood, obtained in connection with sensitization to the hapten diphenylcyclopropenone (DPC). The sequence was collected from a woman between 50 and 59 years old with alopecia areata. Some clones in this sample may be carry-over from other donors' samples. The chain recombines TRBV6-2 or TRBV6-3 with TRBJ2-7; 7 positions agree with TRBD2. Here the CDR3 reads CASGSSGGNYEQYF. The DNA of the CDR3 is TGTGCCAGCGGCTCTAGCGGAGGGAACTACGAGCAGTACTTC.